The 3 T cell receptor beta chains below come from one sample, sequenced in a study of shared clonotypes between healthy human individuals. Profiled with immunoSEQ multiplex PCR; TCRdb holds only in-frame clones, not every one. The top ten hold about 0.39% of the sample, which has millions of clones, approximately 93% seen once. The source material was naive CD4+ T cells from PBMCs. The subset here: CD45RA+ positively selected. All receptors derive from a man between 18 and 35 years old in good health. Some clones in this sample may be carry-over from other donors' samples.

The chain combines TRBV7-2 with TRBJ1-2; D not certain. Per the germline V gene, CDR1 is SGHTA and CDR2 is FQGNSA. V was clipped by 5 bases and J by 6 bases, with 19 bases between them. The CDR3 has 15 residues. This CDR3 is CASSLPSLGRNGYTF. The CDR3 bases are TGTGCCAGCAGCCTCCCAAGCCTGGGGAGGAATGGCTACACCTTC.

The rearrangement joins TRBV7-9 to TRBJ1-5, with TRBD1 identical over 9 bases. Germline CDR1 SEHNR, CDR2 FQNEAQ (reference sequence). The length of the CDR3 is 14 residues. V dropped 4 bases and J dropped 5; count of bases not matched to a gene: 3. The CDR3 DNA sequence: TGTGCCAGCAGCTCGGACAGGGGATATCAGCCCCAGCATTTT. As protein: CASSSDRGYQPQHF. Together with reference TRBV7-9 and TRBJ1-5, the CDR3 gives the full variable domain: DTGVSQNPRHKITKRGQNVTFRCDPISEHNRLYWYRQTLGQGPEFLTYFQNEAQLEKSRLLSDRFSAERPKGSFSTLEIQRTEQGDSAMYLCASSSDRGYQPQHFGDGTRLSIL.

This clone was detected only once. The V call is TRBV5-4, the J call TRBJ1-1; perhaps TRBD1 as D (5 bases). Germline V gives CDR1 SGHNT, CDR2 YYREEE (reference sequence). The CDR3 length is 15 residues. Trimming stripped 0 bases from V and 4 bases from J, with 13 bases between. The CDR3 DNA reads TGTGCCAGCAGCTTGGACGGCAGGGTCACCACTGAAGCTTTCTTT. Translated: CASSLDGRVTTEAFF.